This TCR beta chain was documented in a study of response to subunit inactivated influenza vaccine. Remarks on this clonotype: The antigen remains undetermined.

Findings and limits, study-wide: Each seasonal flu vaccination may recruit only limited new T cells, authors suggested.

TCRdb used MiXCR to reprocess the RT-PCR reads, holding one entry per CDR3 protein. The sample yields 550,000 to 600,000 distinct CDR3 sequences, over 9.5% seen once. V lost 10 bases, J lost 2 bases, and 17 bases lay in between. Per the germline V gene, CDR1 is ENHRY and CDR2 is SYGVKD. This CDR3 has 15 amino acids. This chain joins TRBV10-3 and TRBJ2-2, with unresolved D. This TCR was recovered from a man in his forties or fifties who received an inactivated influenza vaccine. The source material was PBMCs from blood, sampled on the day of vaccination. The CDR3 protein is CATQQEQLNTGELFF. The CDR3, as DNA: TGTGCCACACAGCAAGAACAGCTCAACACCGGGGAGCTGTTTTTT.